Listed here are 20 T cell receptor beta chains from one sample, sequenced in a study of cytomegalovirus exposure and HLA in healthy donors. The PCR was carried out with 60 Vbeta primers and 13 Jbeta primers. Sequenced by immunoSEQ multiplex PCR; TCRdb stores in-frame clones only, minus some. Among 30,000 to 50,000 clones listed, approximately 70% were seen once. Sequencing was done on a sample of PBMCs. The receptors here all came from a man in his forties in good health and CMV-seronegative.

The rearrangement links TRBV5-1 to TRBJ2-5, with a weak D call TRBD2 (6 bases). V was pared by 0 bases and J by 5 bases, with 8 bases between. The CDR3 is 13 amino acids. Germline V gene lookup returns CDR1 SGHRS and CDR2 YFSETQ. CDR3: CASSLGSGETQYF. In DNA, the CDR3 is TGCGCCAGCAGCTTGGGAAGCGGGGAGACCCAGTACTTC.

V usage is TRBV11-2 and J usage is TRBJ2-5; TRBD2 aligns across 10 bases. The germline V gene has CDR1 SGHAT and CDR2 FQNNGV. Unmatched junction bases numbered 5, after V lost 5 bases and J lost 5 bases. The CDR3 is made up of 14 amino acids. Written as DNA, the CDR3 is TGTGCCAGCAGCCCATTTAGCGGGGGGGAGACCCAGTACTTC. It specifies CASSPFSGGETQYF.

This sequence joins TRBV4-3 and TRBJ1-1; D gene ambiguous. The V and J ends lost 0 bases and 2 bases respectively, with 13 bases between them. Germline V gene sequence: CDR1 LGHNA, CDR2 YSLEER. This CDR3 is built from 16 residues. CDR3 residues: CASSQDQPGLNTEAFF. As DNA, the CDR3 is TGCGCCAGCAGCCAAGATCAGCCAGGCCTAAACACTGAAGCTTTCTTT.

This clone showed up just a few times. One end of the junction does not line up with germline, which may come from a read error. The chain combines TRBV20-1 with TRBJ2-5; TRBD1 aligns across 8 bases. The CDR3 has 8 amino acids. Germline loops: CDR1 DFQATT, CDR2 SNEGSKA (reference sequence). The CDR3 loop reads CSSSTGDF. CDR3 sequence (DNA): TGCAGCTCCTCGACAGGGGACTTC.

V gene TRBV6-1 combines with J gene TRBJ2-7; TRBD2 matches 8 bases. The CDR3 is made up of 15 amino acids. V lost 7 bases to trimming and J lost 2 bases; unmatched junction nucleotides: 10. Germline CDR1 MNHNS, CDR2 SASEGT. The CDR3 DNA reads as TGTGCCAGCAACACGGCGACTAGCGAGACCTACGAGCAGTACTTC. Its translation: CASNTATSETYEQYF.

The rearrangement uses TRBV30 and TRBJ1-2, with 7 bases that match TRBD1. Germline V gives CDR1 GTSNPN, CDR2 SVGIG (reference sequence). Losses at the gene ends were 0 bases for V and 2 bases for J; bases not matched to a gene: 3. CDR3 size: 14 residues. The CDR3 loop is CAWSVQGGNYGYTF. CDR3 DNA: TGTGCCTGGAGTGTCCAGGGGGGCAACTATGGCTACACCTTC.

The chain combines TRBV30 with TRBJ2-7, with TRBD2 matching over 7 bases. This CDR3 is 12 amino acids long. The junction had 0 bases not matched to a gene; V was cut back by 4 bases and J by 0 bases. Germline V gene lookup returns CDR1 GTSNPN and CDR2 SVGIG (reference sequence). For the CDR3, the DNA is TGTGCCTGGACTAGCGGCTCCTACGAGCAGTACTTC. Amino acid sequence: CAWTSGSYEQYF.

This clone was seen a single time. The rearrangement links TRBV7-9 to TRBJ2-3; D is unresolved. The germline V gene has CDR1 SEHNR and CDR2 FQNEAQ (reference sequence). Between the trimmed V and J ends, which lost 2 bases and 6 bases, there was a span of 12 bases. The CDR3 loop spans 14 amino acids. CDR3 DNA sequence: TGTGCCAGCAGCTTAAGCTACCCCATGGATACGCAGTATTTT. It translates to CASSLSYPMDTQYF. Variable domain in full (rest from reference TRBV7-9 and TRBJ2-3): DTGVSQNPRHKITKRGQNVTFRCDPISEHNRLYWYRQTLGQGPEFLTYFQNEAQLEKSRLLSDRFSAERPKGSFSTLEIQRTEQGDSAMYLCASSLSYPMDTQYFGPGTRLTVL.

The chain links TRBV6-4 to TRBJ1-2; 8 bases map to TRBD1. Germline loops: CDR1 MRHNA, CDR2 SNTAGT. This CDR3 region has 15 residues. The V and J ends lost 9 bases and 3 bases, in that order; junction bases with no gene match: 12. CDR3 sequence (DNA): TGTGCCAGGGGTTTAGGACAGGGCGGGGACTATGGCTACACCTTC. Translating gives CARGLGQGGDYGYTF.

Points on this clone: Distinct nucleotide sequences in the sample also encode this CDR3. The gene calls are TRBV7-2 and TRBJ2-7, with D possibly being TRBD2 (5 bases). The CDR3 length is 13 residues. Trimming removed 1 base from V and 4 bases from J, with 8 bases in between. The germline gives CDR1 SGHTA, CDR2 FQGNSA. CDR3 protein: CASSLVGGYEQYF. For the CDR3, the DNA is TGTGCCAGCAGCTTAGTGGGCGGGTACGAGCAGTACTTC. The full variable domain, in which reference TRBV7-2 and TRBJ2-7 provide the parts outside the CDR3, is GAGVSQSPSNKVTEKGKDVELRCDPISGHTALYWYRQSLGQGLEFLIYFQGNSAPDKSGLPSDRFSAERTGGSVSTLTIQRTQQEDSAVYLCASSLVGGYEQYFGPGTRLTVT.

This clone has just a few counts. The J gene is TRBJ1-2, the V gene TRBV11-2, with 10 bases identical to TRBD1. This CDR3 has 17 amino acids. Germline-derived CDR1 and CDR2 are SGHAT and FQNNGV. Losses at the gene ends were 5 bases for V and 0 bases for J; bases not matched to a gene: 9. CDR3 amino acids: CASSVGTGVRSNYGYTF. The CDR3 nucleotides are TGTGCCAGCAGCGTAGGGACAGGGGTTCGGTCTAACTATGGCTACACCTTC. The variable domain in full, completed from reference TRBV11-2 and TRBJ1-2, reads EAGVAQSPRYKIIEKRQSVAFWCNPISGHATLYWYQQILGQGPKLLIQFQNNGVVDDSQLPKDRFSAERLKGVDSTLKIQPAKLEDSAVYLCASSVGTGVRSNYGYTFGSGTRLTVV.

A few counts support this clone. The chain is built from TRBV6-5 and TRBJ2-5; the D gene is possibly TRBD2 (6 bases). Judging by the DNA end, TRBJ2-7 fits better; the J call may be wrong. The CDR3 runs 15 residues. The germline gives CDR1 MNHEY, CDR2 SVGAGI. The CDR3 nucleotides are TGTGCCAGCAGTTACCGAGGGAGGACCTCCTACGAGCAGTACTTC. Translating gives CASSYRGRTSYEQYF.

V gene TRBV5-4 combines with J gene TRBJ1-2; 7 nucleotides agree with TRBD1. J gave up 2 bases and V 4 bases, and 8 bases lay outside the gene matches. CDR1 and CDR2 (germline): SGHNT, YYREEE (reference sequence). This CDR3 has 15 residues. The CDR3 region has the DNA TGTGCCAGCAGCCTGACAGGGTTTCGGAACTATGGCTACACCTTC. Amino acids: CASSLTGFRNYGYTF.

This chain's CDR3 is CASGPNTEAFF. The DNA of the CDR3 is TGTGCCAGTGGGCCGAACACTGAAGCTTTCTTT. V gene TRBV19 combines with J gene TRBJ1-1; D is ambiguous. CDR1 and CDR2 (germline): LNHDA, SQIVND (reference sequence). The CDR3 is 11 residues long. Between the trimmed V and J ends, which lost 8 bases and 1 base, there was a span of 5 bases.

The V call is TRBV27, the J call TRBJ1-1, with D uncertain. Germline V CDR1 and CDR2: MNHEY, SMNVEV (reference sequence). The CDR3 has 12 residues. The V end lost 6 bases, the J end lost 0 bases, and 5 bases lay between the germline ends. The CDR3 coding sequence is TGTGCCAGCAGCGGTATGAACACTGAAGCTTTCTTT. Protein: CASSGMNTEAFF.

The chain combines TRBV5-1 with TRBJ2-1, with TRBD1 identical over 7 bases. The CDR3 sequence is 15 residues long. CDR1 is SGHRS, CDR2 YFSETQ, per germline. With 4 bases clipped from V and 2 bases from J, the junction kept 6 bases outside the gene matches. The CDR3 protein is CASSPGQSAYNEQFF. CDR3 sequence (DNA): TGCGCCAGCAGCCCGGGACAGTCGGCCTACAATGAGCAGTTCTTC. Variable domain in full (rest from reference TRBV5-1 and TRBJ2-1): KAGVTQTPRYLIKTRGQQVTLSCSPISGHRSVSWYQQTPGQGLQFLFEYFSETQRNKGNFPGRFSGRQFSNSRSEMNVSTLELGDSALYLCASSPGQSAYNEQFFGPGTRLTVL.

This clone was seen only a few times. CDR3 protein: CASRVNGQALHF. CDR3 coding DNA: TGTGCCAGTAGAGTGAATGGACAGGCCCTCCACTTT. This rearrangement joins TRBV19 to TRBJ1-6; TRBD1 matches at 7 bases. J gave up 14 bases and V 6 bases, and 7 bases lay outside the gene matches. Looked up from germline, CDR1 is LNHDA and CDR2 is SQIVND (reference sequence). This CDR3 has 12 residues.

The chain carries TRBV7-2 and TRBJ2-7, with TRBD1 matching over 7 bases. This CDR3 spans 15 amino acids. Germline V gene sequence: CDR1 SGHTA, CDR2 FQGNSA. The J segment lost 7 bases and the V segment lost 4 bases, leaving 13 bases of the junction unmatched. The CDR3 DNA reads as TGTGCCAGCAGCTCCATTCCACAGGGGCCGGGTGAGCAGTACTTC. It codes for CASSSIPQGPGEQYF.

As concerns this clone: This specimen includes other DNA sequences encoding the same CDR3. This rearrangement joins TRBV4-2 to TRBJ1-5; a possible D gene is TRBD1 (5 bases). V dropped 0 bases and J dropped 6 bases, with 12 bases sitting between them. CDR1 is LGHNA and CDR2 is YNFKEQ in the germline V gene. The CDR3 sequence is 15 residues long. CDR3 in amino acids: CASSQDWRGGQPQHF. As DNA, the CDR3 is TGTGCCAGCAGCCAAGATTGGAGGGGAGGTCAGCCCCAGCATTTT.

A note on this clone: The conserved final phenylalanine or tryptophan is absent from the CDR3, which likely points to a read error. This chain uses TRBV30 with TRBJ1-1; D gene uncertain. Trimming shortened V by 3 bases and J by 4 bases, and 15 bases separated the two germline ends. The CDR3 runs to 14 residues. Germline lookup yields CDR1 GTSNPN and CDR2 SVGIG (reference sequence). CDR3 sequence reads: CAWSPPGRSTEAFS. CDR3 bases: TGTGCCTGGAGCCCCCCCGGGAGAAGCACTGAAGCTTTCTCT.